These T cell receptor beta chains were read from a single sample in a study of cytomegalovirus exposure and HLA in healthy donors. Assay used: immunoSEQ multiplex PCR; TCRdb lists only in-frame clones, some missing. The sample yields roughly 82,000 clones, of which the top ten take up 1.3% to 1.5%. The sample was PBMCs. The source is a woman aged 55 to 70 in good health and CMV-seronegative. Both conserved end residues are part of each CDR3. D genes are given only for firm matches.

>TRBV5-1|TRBJ1-1|TRBD1
CASSLVAGGAGTEAFF
TGCGCCAGCAGCTTGGTAGCAGGGGGCGCGGGGACTGAAGCTTTCTTT
>TRBV5-4|TRBJ2-7|-
CASSPGLSSYEQYF
TGTGCCAGCAGCCCGGGACTGTCCTCCTACGAGCAGTACTTC
>TRBV10-3|TRBJ2-3|-
CAISEGPRGSDTQYF
TGTGCCATCAGTGAGGGACCTAGGGGGTCAGATACGCAGTATTTT
>TRBV4-2|TRBJ2-7|TRBD2
CASSQGALAGIPYEQYF
TGTGCCAGCAGCCAAGGGGCCCTAGCGGGAATCCCCTACGAGCAGTACTTC
>TRBV7-2|TRBJ2-7|TRBD2
CASSSLAGGYEQYF
TGTGCCAGCAGCTCGCTAGCGGGAGGCTACGAGCAGTACTTC
>TRBV4-1|TRBJ2-1|TRBD2
CASSQVSTSGNNEQFF
TGCGCCAGCAGCCAAGTGTCCACTAGCGGAAACAATGAGCAGTTCTTC
>TRBV18|TRBJ2-1|TRBD2
CASSPTSGHNEQFF
TGTGCCAGCTCACCGACTAGCGGGCACAATGAGCAGTTCTTC
>TRBV15|TRBJ1-1|-
CATSRNTGQNTEAFF
TGTGCCACCAGCAGGAATACGGGACAGAACACTGAAGCTTTCTTT
>TRBV28|TRBJ2-7|TRBD1
CASRDRGYEQYF
TGTGCCAGCAGGGACAGGGGCTACGAGCAGTACTTC
>TRBV13|TRBJ2-7|TRBD2
CASSQRRAGNRLANLYEQYF
TGTGCCAGCAGCCAGAGAAGGGCAGGTAATCGACTAGCAAATCTATACGAGCAGTACTTC
>TRBV10-3|TRBJ1-2|TRBD1
CAIWTGNGYTF
TGTGCCATTTGGACAGGGAATGGCTACACCTTC
>TRBV7-9|TRBJ2-7|-
CASSLYSDGSEQYF
TGTGCCAGCAGCTTATACAGCGATGGGAGCGAGCAGTACTTC
>TRBV6-5|TRBJ2-7|TRBD1
CASSAKWTGGGEQYF
TGTGCCAGCAGCGCAAAATGGACAGGGGGGGGCGAGCAGTACTTC
>TRBV5-1|TRBJ2-5|TRBD2
CASSLGLAGDPETQYF
TGCGCCAGCAGCCTCGGACTAGCGGGAGATCCAGAGACCCAGTACTTC
>TRBV14|TRBJ1-1|-
CASSPIGQIFNTEAFF
TGTGCCAGCAGCCCAATTGGACAGATCTTTAACACTGAAGCTTTCTTT
>TRBV2|TRBJ2-5|-
CASKPLQGGEETQYF
TGTGCCAGCAAACCTCTACAGGGAGGGGAAGAGACCCAGTACTTC
>TRBV19|TRBJ2-1|-
CASRGNRADNEQFF
TGTGCCAGTAGGGGGAACAGGGCAGACAATGAGCAGTTCTTC
>TRBV18|TRBJ2-3|-
CASSPPGVPDTQYF
TGTGCCAGCTCACCACCGGGAGTTCCCGATACGCAGTATTTT
>TRBV11-3|TRBJ2-1|-
CASSLVRGSNEQFF
TGTGCCAGCAGCTTAGTTCGGGGGTCCAATGAGCAGTTCTTC
>TRBV30|TRBJ2-2|-
CAWSSQGAGELFF
TGTGCCTGGAGTTCCCAGGGTGCCGGGGAGCTGTTTTTT
>TRBV11-3|TRBJ1-1|-
CASSSGRQNTEAFF
TGTGCCAGCAGCTCCGGGAGACAGAACACTGAAGCTTTCTTT
>TRBV28|TRBJ1-4|TRBD1
CASSLDFGTGSEKLFF
TGTGCCAGCAGTTTAGACTTTGGGACAGGAAGTGAAAAACTGTTTTTT
>TRBV28|TRBJ1-2|TRBD1
CASSLQGTDYGYTF
TGTGCCAGCAGTTTACAAGGGACAGACTATGGCTACACCTTC
>TRBV30|TRBJ2-7|-
CAWSVRGGQNSYEQYF
TGTGCCTGGAGTGTACGCGGCGGGCAAAACTCCTACGAGCAGTACTTC
>TRBV19|TRBJ2-1|TRBD1
CASSLQGARNEQFF
TGTGCCAGTAGTCTCCAGGGGGCGCGCAATGAGCAGTTCTTC
>TRBV5-1|TRBJ2-1|TRBD1
CASSAGQGPINEQFF
TGCGCCAGCAGCGCGGGACAGGGGCCGATCAATGAGCAGTTCTTC
>TRBV27|TRBJ1-2|TRBD1
CASSLGPSWTGGYGYTF
TGTGCCAGCAGTTTAGGCCCTTCCTGGACAGGAGGCTATGGCTACACCTTC
>TRBV28|TRBJ2-7|-
CASSLAGSQVEQYF
TGTGCCAGCAGTTTGGCAGGGTCTCAAGTCGAGCAGTACTTC
>TRBV28|TRBJ1-5|-
CASSLGSAGRQPQHF
TGTGCCAGCAGTTTAGGGTCAGCGGGGAGGCAGCCCCAGCATTTT
>TRBV27|TRBJ2-7|-
CASSNTAQQYF
TGTGCCAGCAGTAACACCGCCCAGCAGTACTTC
>TRBV7-3|TRBJ2-5|TRBD2
CASSPQLSGRGTQYF
TGTGCCAGCAGCCCCCAACTGAGCGGGAGAGGGACCCAGTACTTC
>TRBV21-1|TRBJ2-7|-
CASSTQFRVPYEQYF
TGTGCCAGCAGCACCCAATTCAGGGTCCCCTACGAGCAGTACTTC
>TRBV2|TRBJ2-7|-
CAGDTGSVSEQYF
TGTGCCGGGGACACTGGCTCTGTTAGCGAGCAGTACTTC
>TRBV19|TRBJ2-1|-
CASSPTGGGWQFF
TGTGCCAGTAGCCCCACAGGGGGGGGATGGCAGTTCTTC
>TRBV14|TRBJ2-5|TRBD1
CASSHSGQGAQETQYF
TGTGCCAGCAGCCATTCGGGACAGGGAGCACAAGAGACCCAGTACTTC
>TRBV30|TRBJ2-1|TRBD2
CAWSKTSGSRNEQFF
TGTGCCTGGAGCAAGACTAGCGGGAGTAGGAATGAGCAGTTCTTC
>TRBV7-9|TRBJ1-3|-
CASSLLSESGNTIYF
TGTGCCAGCAGCTTACTGTCCGAGTCTGGAAACACCATATATTTT